These 29 T cell receptor beta chains came from one sample sequenced in a study of T cell responses to AZD1222 COVID-19 vaccine. Clones were sequenced by immunoSEQ multiplex PCR, and TCRdb holds only the in-frame ones, with some missing. The sample records under 200,000 clones, around 88% being singletons. The sample consisted of peripheral blood, taken 28 days after the second AZD1222 dose. These receptors originate from an adult who received the AZD1222 COVID-19 vaccine.

The genes are TRBV7-2 and TRBJ2-3; TRBD1 agrees at 7 bases. Trimming cost V 8 bases and J 1 base; bases outside gene matches: 6. Germline loops: CDR1 SGHTA, CDR2 FQGNSA. The CDR3 sequence is 14 residues long. As DNA, the CDR3 is TGTGCCAGCGGTCGGGACAGCCGCACAGATACGCAGTATTTT. Protein product: CASGRDSRTDTQYF.

The V gene is TRBV5-1, the J gene TRBJ2-3; 10 nucleotides line up with TRBD1. This CDR3 spans 16 amino acids. Germline V gives CDR1 SGHRS, CDR2 YFSETQ. The V segment lost 4 bases and the J segment 2 bases; nucleotides outside the gene matches: 7. CDR3 amino acids: CASSTRQGADTDTQYF. CDR3 DNA: TGCGCCAGCAGCACCCGACAGGGGGCGGACACAGATACGCAGTATTTT.

The gene calls are TRBV7-8 and TRBJ2-7; D might be TRBD2 (5 bases). V was pared by 4 bases and J by 1 base, with 11 bases between. The CDR3 runs to 14 residues. CDR1 SGHVS and CDR2 FQNEAQ come from the germline V gene. The CDR3 region is CASSYQSGSYEQYF. CDR3 coding DNA: TGTGCCAGCAGCTATCAATCGGGGTCCTACGAGCAGTACTTC. Full variable domain (missing parts from reference TRBV7-8 and TRBJ2-7): GAGVSQSPRYKVAKRGQDVALRCDPISGHVSLFWYQQALGQGPEFLTYFQNEAQLDKSGLPSDRFFAERPEGSVSTLKIQRTQQEDSAVYLCASSYQSGSYEQYFGPGTRLTVT.

This chain uses TRBV29-1 with TRBJ2-1; weak D call: TRBD1 (5 bases). V was trimmed by 4 bases and J by 4 bases, leaving 8 bases between them. Germline V gives CDR1 SQVTM, CDR2 ANQGSEA. This CDR3 contains 12 residues. As DNA, the CDR3 is TGCAGCGTTGGACAGAATTACAATGAGCAGTTCTTC. Its translation: CSVGQNYNEQFF.

This sequence joins TRBV7-9 and TRBJ2-1, with D tentatively TRBD1 (5 bases). Trimming stripped 6 bases from V and 7 bases from J, with 10 bases between. The CDR3 loop spans 12 amino acids. The germline V gene has CDR1 SEHNR and CDR2 FQNEAQ (reference sequence). In nucleotides, the CDR3 is TGTGCCAGCAGTCCGACAGAAAATGAGCAGTTCTTC. This codes for CASSPTENEQFF.

The genes are TRBV27 and TRBJ1-2; D is undetermined. CDR3 length equals 13 residues. Trimming removed 2 bases at V and 8 bases at J, with 12 bases between. CDR1 is MNHEY and CDR2 is SMNVEV in the germline V gene (reference sequence). The CDR3 DNA sequence: TGTGCCAGCAGTTTAGCCCAGTATCACGGCTACACCTTC. It translates to CASSLAQYHGYTF.

CDR3 DNA sequence: TGTGCCAGCAGCCAAGACACCCCTCGGGAGGGGACCCCCAGAGAGACCCAGTACTTC. This translates into CASSQDTPREGTPRETQYF. The chain links TRBV3-1 (or the pseudogene TRBV3-2) to TRBJ2-5, with 8 bases lining up with TRBD2. The CDR3 contains 19 residues. CDR1 and CDR2 from the germline V gene are LGHDT and YNNKEL (reference sequence). Trimming removed 0 bases from V and 4 bases from J; junction bases left unmatched: 16.

This rearrangement joins TRBV9 to TRBJ2-7; weak D call: TRBD2 (5 bases). The germline gives CDR1 SGDLS, CDR2 YYNGEE. Between the trimmed V and J ends, which lost 4 bases and 6 bases, there was a span of 20 bases. The CDR3 has 15 residues. CDR3 loop: CASSNRAPNGIEQYF. CDR3 in DNA: TGTGCCAGCAGCAACCGGGCACCTAACGGGATCGAGCAGTACTTC.

This clone appeared a few times. The rearrangement uses TRBV12-5 and TRBJ1-1, with 8 bases identical to TRBD1. V lost 7 bases and J lost 3; bases outside the gene matches: 13. The CDR3 consists of 16 residues. CDR1 and CDR2 from the germline V gene are LGHNT and FRNRAP. CDR3 sequence reads: CASALVAGGYHTEAFF. The CDR3 region has the DNA TGTGCTAGTGCCCTGGTGGCAGGGGGCTACCACACTGAAGCTTTCTTT.

This chain links TRBV5-4 with TRBJ2-1; D gene unclear. V was clipped by 0 bases and J by 10 bases, with 5 bases between them. This CDR3 comprises 11 residues. Germline V CDR1 and CDR2: SGHNT, YYREEE (reference sequence). CDR3 sequence reads: CASSLDSEQFF. The CDR3 DNA reads as TGTGCCAGCAGCTTGGACTCCGAGCAGTTCTTC. Full variable domain (missing parts from reference TRBV5-4 and TRBJ2-1): ETGVTQSPTHLIKTRGQQVTLRCSSQSGHNTVSWYQQALGQGPQFIFQYYREEENGRGNFPPRFSGLQFPNYSSELNVNALELDDSALYLCASSLDSEQFFGPGTRLTVL.

There are a few counts of this clone. CDR3 in DNA: TGTGCCAGCAGCCAAGCTCCGTCCGGGGGGTTCTACGAGCAGTACTTC. Translated: CASSQAPSGGFYEQYF. The rearrangement links TRBV14 to TRBJ2-7, with 7 bases aligning to TRBD2. CDR1 SGHDN and CDR2 FVKESK come from the germline V gene. This CDR3 comprises 16 residues. With V trimmed by 1 base and J by 3 bases, 9 bases remained unmatched.

The chain carries TRBV4-1 and TRBJ2-7; either TRBD1 or TRBD2 may fit D (5 bases each). Germline CDR1 and CDR2: MGHRA and YSYEKL. V lost 1 base and J 2 bases, leaving 12 bases between the germline ends. This CDR3 comprises 15 residues. CDR3 sequence: CASSQVGQRTYEQYF. Here the CDR3 DNA reads TGCGCCAGCAGCCAAGTGGGGCAGCGGACCTACGAGCAGTACTTC.

The CDR3 DNA reads TGCAGCGCCACAGATTTCACTGGAAACACCATATATTTT. This sequence encodes CSATDFTGNTIYF. The chain couples TRBV29-1 to TRBJ1-3; D gene ambiguous. Per germline, CDR1 SQVTM and CDR2 ANQGSEA. The CDR3 totals 13 residues. The V end lost 7 bases, the J end lost 2 bases, and 12 bases lay between the germline ends.

The chain links TRBV5-6 to TRBJ1-1; D unresolved. This CDR3 spans 16 amino acids. V was cut by 4 bases and J by 1 base, with 17 bases left in between. The germline gives CDR1 SGHDT, CDR2 YYEEEE. For the CDR3, the DNA is TGTGCCAGCAGCCCTCGTCTGAGGGCAGAGAACACTGAAGCTTTCTTT. This translates into CASSPRLRAENTEAFF.

The chain is built from TRBV5-1 and TRBJ1-1, with D hard to call. The V end was cut by 0 bases, the J end by 3 bases, with 0 bases between. The CDR3 extends over 11 amino acids. Germline V gene lookup returns CDR1 SGHRS and CDR2 YFSETQ. The CDR3 reads CASSLDTEAFF. The CDR3, as DNA: TGCGCCAGCAGCTTGGACACTGAAGCTTTCTTT.

The chain is built from TRBV2 and TRBJ1-1, with a weak D call TRBD1 (5 bases). CDR3 size: 13 residues. V lost 1 base and J lost 3, with 6 bases in between. CDR1 SNHLY and CDR2 FYNNEI come from the germline V gene. The CDR3 DNA reads TGTGCCAGCAGTGAAGTAGGGGACACTGAAGCTTTCTTT. Translating it yields CASSEVGDTEAFF.

The V gene is TRBV1, the J gene TRBJ2-1; the DNA was not used to check the table's D call, TRBD2. TRBV1 is flagged as a pseudogene. This CDR3 contains 17 residues. The CDR3 spells CTSSQPASGGRMDEQFF. As DNA, the CDR3 is TGCACCAGCAGCCAACCGGCTAGCGGGGGGCGGATGGATGAGCAGTTCTTC.

The rearrangement uses TRBV4-2 and TRBJ1-4, with a possible D match to TRBD1 (5 bases). The CDR3 is 15 residues long. V gave up 3 bases and J gave up 7 bases, with 15 bases separating them. The V gene's germline CDR1 is LGHNA and CDR2 YNFKEQ. The CDR3 bases are TGTGCCAGCAGCCATTCACCTGCGGGGGGTGAAAAACTGTTTTTT. This translates into CASSHSPAGGEKLFF.

The genes are TRBV7-2 and TRBJ2-2, with D perhaps TRBD2 (6 bases). The CDR3 has 14 amino acids. V lost 7 bases and J 4 bases, leaving 13 bases between the germline ends. Germline assignment: CDR1 SGHTA and CDR2 FQGNSA. The DNA of the CDR3 is TGTGCCAGCACCCCATCGGGAGCCACCGGGGAGCTGTTTTTT. It is translated as CASTPSGATGELFF.

The V call is TRBV27, the J call TRBJ2-1; 8 bases agree with TRBD2. The CDR3 is 15 amino acids. Germline V gene sequence: CDR1 MNHEY, CDR2 SMNVEV (reference sequence). Losses at the gene ends were 0 bases for V and 6 bases for J; bases not matched to a gene: 4. The CDR3 nucleotides are TGTGCCAGCAGTTTATCTAGCGGGGTAAGCAATGAGCAGTTCTTC. This gives the protein CASSLSSGVSNEQFF.

This chain connects TRBV2 to TRBJ1-5; D remains ambiguous. The V end was cut by 0 bases, the J end by 4 bases, with 7 bases between. This CDR3 contains 14 residues. Germline V gene lookup returns CDR1 SNHLY and CDR2 FYNNEI. CDR3: CASSEALLNQPQHF. DNA of the CDR3: TGTGCCAGCAGTGAAGCGCTTCTGAATCAGCCCCAGCATTTT. Filled out from reference TRBV2 and TRBJ1-5, the complete variable domain reads EPEVTQTPSHQVTQMGQEVILRCVPISNHLYFYWYRQILGQKVEFLVSFYNNEISEKSEIFDDQFSVERPDGSNFTLKIRSTKLEDSAMYFCASSEALLNQPQHFGDGTRLSIL.

CDR3 sequence: CASSNPDRVTNEKLFF. CDR3 nucleotides: TGTGCCAGCAGCAACCCAGACAGGGTAACTAATGAAAAACTGTTTTTT. This chain joins TRBV7-8 and TRBJ1-4, with 7 bases matching TRBD1. Germline loops: CDR1 SGHVS, CDR2 FQNEAQ. V gave up 5 bases and J gave up 1 base; unmatched junction bases: 7. The CDR3 length is 16 residues.

V and J are TRBV7-9 and TRBJ1-1; D perhaps matches TRBD1 (5 bases). Germline V gene data show CDR1 as SEHNR and CDR2 as FQNEAQ (reference sequence). V lost 5 bases, J lost 1 base, and 14 bases lay in between. The CDR3 contains 15 residues. The CDR3 protein is CASSQSGHQNTEAFF. CDR3 coding DNA: TGTGCCAGCAGCCAATCTGGACACCAGAACACTGAAGCTTTCTTT.

The chain carries TRBV7-9 and TRBJ2-5; possibly TRBD2 for D (6 bases). Trimming shortened V by 0 bases and J by 5 bases, and 13 bases separated the two germline ends. Germline CDR1 and CDR2: SEHNR and FQNEAQ (reference sequence). The CDR3 is 15 amino acids. Here the CDR3 reads CASSLAPGGRETQYF. The CDR3 coding sequence is TGTGCCAGCAGCTTAGCCCCCGGAGGGCGGGAGACCCAGTACTTC.

This chain connects TRBV4-2 to TRBJ2-5; 10 positions agree with TRBD2. The V and J ends lost 4 bases and 4 bases, in that order; junction bases with no gene match: 3. The CDR3 runs 14 residues. Germline V lookup: CDR1 LGHNA, CDR2 YNFKEQ. The CDR3 here is CASSRLAGVETQYF. For the CDR3, the DNA is TGTGCCAGCAGCCGCCTAGCGGGGGTAGAGACCCAGTACTTC.

The rearrangement uses TRBV5-1 and TRBJ2-2; perhaps TRBD2 as D (6 bases). The CDR3 consists of 15 residues. Germline V gene sequence: CDR1 SGHRS, CDR2 YFSETQ. Trimming shortened V by 7 bases and J by 0 bases, and 13 bases separated the two germline ends. Here the CDR3 reads CASGGTGTNTGELFF. The CDR3 bases are TGCGCCAGCGGAGGGACGGGGACGAACACCGGGGAGCTGTTTTTT.

V usage is TRBV19 and J usage is TRBJ2-7; no firm D call. CDR1 is LNHDA, CDR2 SQIVND, per germline (reference sequence). V was shortened by 11 bases and J by 0 bases, with 14 bases between the two germline ends. This CDR3 has 13 amino acids. This CDR3 is CACSVGSSYEQYF. The CDR3 DNA reads as TGTGCCTGTTCCGTGGGCAGCTCCTACGAGCAGTACTTC.

A few counts support this clone. The rearrangement uses TRBV6-5 and TRBJ1-2; D uncertain. The CDR3 totals 13 residues. Germline V gene sequence: CDR1 MNHEY, CDR2 SVGAGI. The V end lost 6 bases, the J end lost 4 bases, and 12 bases lay between the germline ends. CDR3 bases: TGTGCCAGCAGCCTTGGCAGCGTCTATGGCTACACCTTC. Amino acids: CASSLGSVYGYTF.

The rearrangement uses TRBV29-1 and TRBJ2-1, with 8 bases that match TRBD2. J lost 3 bases, V lost 3 bases, and 19 bases had no gene match. The CDR3 consists of 19 residues. Looked up from germline, CDR1 is SQVTM and CDR2 is ANQGSEA. CDR3 in DNA: TGCAGCGTTGATAGGCTGGTAGCGGGGAGACTCGATCTCTACAATGAGCAGTTCTTC. It specifies CSVDRLVAGRLDLYNEQFF.